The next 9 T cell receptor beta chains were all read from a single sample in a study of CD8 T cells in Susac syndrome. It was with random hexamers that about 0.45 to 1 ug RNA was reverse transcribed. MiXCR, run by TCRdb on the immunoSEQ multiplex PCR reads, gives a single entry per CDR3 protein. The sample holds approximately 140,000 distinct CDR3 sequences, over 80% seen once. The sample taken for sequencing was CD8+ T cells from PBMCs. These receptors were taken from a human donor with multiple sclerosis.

This CDR3 reads CASSQGSLFPLHF. The CDR3 region has the DNA TGTGCCAGCAGCCAAGGTTCTCTTTTCCCCCTCCACTTT. The chain carries TRBV4-2 and TRBJ1-6; D remains ambiguous. This CDR3 has 13 residues. CDR1 and CDR2 (germline): LGHNA, YNFKEQ. Trimming shortened V by 1 base and J by 13 bases, and 11 bases separated the two germline ends.

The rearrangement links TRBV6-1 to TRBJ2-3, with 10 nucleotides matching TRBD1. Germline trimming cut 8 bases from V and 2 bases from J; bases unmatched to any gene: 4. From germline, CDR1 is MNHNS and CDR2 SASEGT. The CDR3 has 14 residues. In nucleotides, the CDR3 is TGTGCCAGCGGGGGGACAGGGGACACAGATACGCAGTATTTT. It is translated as CASGGTGDTDTQYF.

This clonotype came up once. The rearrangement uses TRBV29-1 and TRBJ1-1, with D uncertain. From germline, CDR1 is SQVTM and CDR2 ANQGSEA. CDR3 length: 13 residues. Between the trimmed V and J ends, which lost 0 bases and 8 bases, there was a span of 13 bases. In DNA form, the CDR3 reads TGCAGCGTTGAAGATCAGGCGGTTGGAGAAGCTTTCTTT. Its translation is CSVEDQAVGEAFF.

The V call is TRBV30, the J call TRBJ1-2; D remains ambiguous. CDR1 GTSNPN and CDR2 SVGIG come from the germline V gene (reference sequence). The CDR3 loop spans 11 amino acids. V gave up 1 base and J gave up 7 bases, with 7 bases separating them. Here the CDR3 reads CAWSEEGGYTF. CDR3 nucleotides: TGTGCCTGGAGTGAGGAGGGTGGCTACACCTTC.

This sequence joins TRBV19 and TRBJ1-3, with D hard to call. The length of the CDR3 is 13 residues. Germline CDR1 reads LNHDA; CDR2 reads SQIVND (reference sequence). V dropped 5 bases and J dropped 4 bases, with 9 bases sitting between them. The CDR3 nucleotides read TGTGCCAGTAGTTCTATCTTGGGAAACACCATATATTTT. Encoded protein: CASSSILGNTIYF.

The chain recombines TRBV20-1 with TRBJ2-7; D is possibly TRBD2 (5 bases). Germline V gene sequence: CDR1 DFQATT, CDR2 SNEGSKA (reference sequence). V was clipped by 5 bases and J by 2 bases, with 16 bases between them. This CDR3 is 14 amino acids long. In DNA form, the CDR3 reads TGCAGTGCTCAACTACGGACTCAACCCTACGAGCAGTACTTC. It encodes CSAQLRTQPYEQYF.

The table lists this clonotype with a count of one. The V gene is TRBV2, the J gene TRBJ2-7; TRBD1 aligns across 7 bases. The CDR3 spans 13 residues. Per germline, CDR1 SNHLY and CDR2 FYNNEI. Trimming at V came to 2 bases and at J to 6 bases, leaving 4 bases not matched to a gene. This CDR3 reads CASSEPAGGEQYV. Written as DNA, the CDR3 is TGTGCCAGCAGTGAACCGGCAGGGGGCGAGCAGTACGTC.

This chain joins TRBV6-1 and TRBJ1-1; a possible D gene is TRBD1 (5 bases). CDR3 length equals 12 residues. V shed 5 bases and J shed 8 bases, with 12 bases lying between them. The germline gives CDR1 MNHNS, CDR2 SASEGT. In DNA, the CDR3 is TGTGCCAGCAGTCCGGGACCTCCGGAAGCTTTCTTT. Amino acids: CASSPGPPEAFF.

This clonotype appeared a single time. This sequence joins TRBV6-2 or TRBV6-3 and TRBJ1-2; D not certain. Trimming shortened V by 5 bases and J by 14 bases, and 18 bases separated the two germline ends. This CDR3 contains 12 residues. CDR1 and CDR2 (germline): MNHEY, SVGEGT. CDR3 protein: CASSLLDRLMTF. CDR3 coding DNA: TGTGCCAGCAGTCTACTCGACCGACTAATGACCTTC.